The present T cell receptor (beta chain) was sequenced within a study of CXCR4 blockade with PD-1 therapy in pancreatic cancer (dated 2019 in TCRdb). For context, the study as a whole: The study analyzed resected pancreatic ductal adenocarcinoma using both multiplex immunohistochemistry and TCRbeta immunosequencing, alongside ex vivo slice culture that tested PD-1 and CXCR4 blockade. To look at intratumoral heterogeneity, the researchers TCR-sequenced two geographically distinct regions from each of about six tumors. General study outcomes and caveats: Clonal expansion was observed in tumors, with a mean productive clonality of 0.14 compared with roughly 0.046 in healthy blood, but no correlation between clonality and survival was found. The frequency of each amino acid clone correlated strongly with the number of distinct nucleotide rearrangements encoding that clone, suggesting convergent selection driven by common tumor antigens. Because only TCRbeta chains were sequenced, true antigen-specificity overlap among the convergent dominant clones remained unconfirmed, awaiting paired alpha-beta single-cell sequencing.

A note on this clone: Its antigen remains undetermined. No base-level quality is on record; no much larger clone is a single base apart.

V is reduced by 0 bases and J by 5 bases, leaving a spacing of 10 bases between them. The germline V gene yields SQVTM for CDR1 and ANQGSEA for CDR2. From its cysteine to its phenylalanine, the CDR3 spans 14 amino acids. Only the CDR3 DNA stays, 42 bases, in frame from base 1. The archived tumor blocks were obtained from patients to whom no neoadjuvant therapy had been administered before resection. For the preserved-tissue arm, the study drew on some 30 surgical resection samples taken from roughly 23 pancreatic ductal adenocarcinoma patients who had not been treated previously. DNA for the resection arm was extracted from ten 5-micron curls of FFPE tumor cut next to the multiplex immunohistochemistry slide. Extracted DNA was used for immunosequencing of TCRbeta CDR3 regions with the immunoSEQ Assay at Adaptive Biotechnologies. On the authors' methods: To quantify the absolute abundance of each unique TCRbeta CDR3, sequences were collapsed and filtered. Clonality was calculated as 1 minus Pielou's evenness, using only productive in-frame rearrangements. Regional overlap tracked the top 100 nucleotide rearrangements across paired samples, with Morisita index comparing paired versus unrelated samples. The immunoSEQ Rearrangement Details tool was used to assess convergence of nucleotide rearrangements onto identical amino acid sequences. The table was pulled from immuneACCESS by TCRdb, which kept in-frame rearrangements only. Such tables lose some clones; where checked, under half of the loss comes from unresolved V genes, and the rest has no known cause. That table furnishes V, J and clone size, whereas the DNA furnished D and trimming. Within this sample are around 1,600 clones, with about 40% of them counted one time only. The ten largest clones represent roughly 15% of the sample.

This TCR came from a human donor with pancreatic ductal adenocarcinoma. The V and J segments used are TRBV29-1 and TRBJ2-2, with no reliable assignment of the D segment. The sample was tumor tissue. The CDR3 loop reads CSVEDHLRTGELFF. The DNA reads as follows: TGCAGCGTTGAAGATCATCTACGGACCGGGGAGCTGTTTTTT.